Each of the 30 T cell receptor beta chains below was sequenced from the same sample in a study of blood T cell repertoires in COVID-19. The assay was immunoSEQ multiplex PCR, and TCRdb's table has in-frame clones only and misses some. The table has about 180,000 clones, about nine tenths seen once. Sequencing was carried out using peripheral blood. These TCRs come from a man in his 70s with active or convalescent COVID-19.

V and J are TRBV28 and TRBJ1-4; D is possibly TRBD1 (6 bases). Trimming took off 3 bases at V and 0 bases at J, with 11 bases between the two ends. The CDR3 has 16 residues. Germline V CDR1 and CDR2: MDHEN, SYDVKM. CDR3 protein: CASSFSGGPTNEKLFF. The CDR3 DNA reads TGTGCCAGCAGTTTCTCGGGGGGCCCAACTAATGAAAAACTGTTTTTT. The variable domain in full, completed from reference TRBV28 and TRBJ1-4, reads DVKVTQSSRYLVKRTGEKVFLECVQDMDHENMFWYRQDPGLGLRLIYFSYDVKMKEKGDIPEGYSVSREKKERFSLILESASTNQTSMYLCASSFSGGPTNEKLFFGSGTQLSVL.

The V and J genes are TRBV27 and TRBJ2-1; 8 bases are a match to TRBD2. This CDR3 has 13 amino acids. Germline loops: CDR1 MNHEY, CDR2 SMNVEV (reference sequence). The V segment lost 6 bases and the J segment 8 bases; nucleotides outside the gene matches: 6. Written as DNA, the CDR3 is TGTGCCAGCAGGCCGGGAGGGATCCATGAGCAGTTCTTC. This encodes CASRPGGIHEQFF.

This chain uses TRBV5-8 with TRBJ1-2, with 8 bases lining up with TRBD1. Germline CDR1 reads SGHTS; CDR2 reads YDEGEE. The V gene end was trimmed by 10 bases and the J gene end by 3 bases; junction bases not matched to a gene: 17. The CDR3 extends over 16 amino acids. The chain's CDR3 is CASRRRGQEGDYGYTF. The CDR3 DNA reads TGTGCCTCCCGCCGCAGGGGGCAAGAGGGGGACTATGGCTACACCTTC.

The chain joins TRBV28 to TRBJ2-3; a weak D match, TRBD2 (6 bases). The V end lost 1 base, the J end lost 7 bases, and 21 bases lay between the germline ends. Germline V CDR1 and CDR2: MDHEN, SYDVKM. CDR3 size: 17 residues. CDR3 loop: CASSLFRGKRAGYTQYF. The CDR3 bases are TGTGCCAGCAGTTTATTCAGAGGGAAGCGGGCCGGGTATACGCAGTATTTT.

The rearrangement uses TRBV4-3 and TRBJ2-7; 10 bases match TRBD2. The V segment lost 1 base and the J segment 4 bases; nucleotides outside the gene matches: 4. Per germline, CDR1 LGHNA and CDR2 YSLEER. The length of the CDR3 is 15 residues. The CDR3 sequence is CASSQGAGGPYEQYF. The CDR3 nucleotides are TGCGCCAGCAGCCAAGGAGCGGGAGGGCCTTACGAGCAGTACTTC.

V gene TRBV5-4 combines with J gene TRBJ2-1, with TRBD2 identical over 15 bases. The J segment lost 10 bases and the V segment lost 4 bases, leaving 9 bases of the junction unmatched. The CDR3 has 16 residues. Per the germline V gene, CDR1 is SGHNT and CDR2 is YYREEE (reference sequence). The CDR3 nucleotides read TGTGCCAGCAGCGCCGGACTAGCGGGGGGGGAGGTGGAGCAGTTCTTC. As protein: CASSAGLAGGEVEQFF.

This clone appeared a few times. J is TRBJ2-7 and V is TRBV19; 7 positions agree with TRBD2. Germline V gene data show CDR1 as LNHDA and CDR2 as SQIVND (reference sequence). This CDR3 is 15 amino acids long. The trim removed 1 base at V and 7 bases at J, leaving 10 bases unmatched. The CDR3 DNA is TGTGCCAGTAGTATAGTCGCGGGAGCGGTGAGAGAGCAGTACTTC. It specifies CASSIVAGAVREQYF.

The rearrangement links TRBV7-2 to TRBJ2-1, with TRBD2 matching over 8 bases. CDR1 is SGHTA and CDR2 is FQGNSA in the germline V gene. Trimming removed 4 bases from V and 7 bases from J; junction bases left unmatched: 9. CDR3 length: 15 residues. CDR3 DNA: TGTGCCAGCAGCTCAGGACTAGCTCTGGGTAATGAGCAGTTCTTC. Its protein product is CASSSGLALGNEQFF.

The chain uses TRBV5-1 and TRBJ2-5; 9 bases are shared with TRBD1. Unmatched junction bases numbered 1, after V lost 3 bases and J lost 1 base. The CDR3 sequence is 14 residues long. CDR1 is SGHRS and CDR2 is YFSETQ in the germline V gene. CDR3 residues: CASSSQGAQETQYF. CDR3 nucleotides: TGCGCCAGCAGCTCACAGGGGGCCCAAGAGACCCAGTACTTC.

The J gene is TRBJ2-3, the V gene TRBV19; 9 bases fit TRBD2. Germline CDR1 LNHDA, CDR2 SQIVND (reference sequence). Unmatched junction bases numbered 12, after V lost 5 bases and J lost 9 bases. The CDR3 runs to 15 residues. The CDR3 sequence: CASSRLAGARGTQYF. For the CDR3, the DNA is TGTGCCAGTAGTCGTTTAGCGGGAGCCAGAGGAACGCAGTATTTT.

The chain recombines TRBV9 with TRBJ2-2; TRBD2 agrees at 9 bases. Germline assignment: CDR1 SGDLS and CDR2 YYNGEE. The junction had 2 bases not matched to a gene; V was cut back by 0 bases and J by 2 bases. The length of the CDR3 is 16 residues. DNA for the CDR3: TGTGCCAGCAGCGTAGGACTAGCGGACAACACCGGGGAGCTGTTTTTT. It yields the protein CASSVGLADNTGELFF. The variable domain in full, completed from reference TRBV9 and TRBJ2-2, reads DSGVTQTPKHLITATGQRVTLRCSPRSGDLSVYWYQQSLDQGLQFLIQYYNGEERAKGNILERFSAQQFPDLHSELNLSSLELGDSALYFCASSVGLADNTGELFFGEGSRLTVL.

The V and J genes are TRBV30 and TRBJ1-2; D ambiguous. The CDR3 totals 14 residues. Trimming cost V 3 bases and J 8 bases, with 19 bases left between them. In germline, CDR1 is GTSNPN, CDR2 SVGIG (reference sequence). The CDR3 here is CAWSQAGRYWGYTF. The CDR3 DNA reads as TGTGCCTGGAGCCAGGCCGGGAGGTATTGGGGCTACACCTTC.

This chain joins TRBV24-1 and TRBJ1-5; D remains unclear. V was shortened by 0 bases and J by 9 bases, with 11 bases between the two germline ends. The germline V gene encodes CDR1 KGHDR and CDR2 SFDVKD. The CDR3 runs 14 residues. The DNA for the CDR3 is TGTGCCACCAGTGATTTGCACGATGCGCGGCCCCAGCATTTT. Translating it yields CATSDLHDARPQHF.

The chain uses TRBV6-5 and TRBJ1-5, with D perhaps matching TRBD1 (5 bases). There are 14 residues in the CDR3. Germline V CDR1 and CDR2: MNHEY, SVGAGI. The V gene lost 6 bases and the J gene lost 6 bases, with 15 bases spanning the gap. CDR3 loop: CASRQTGVGQPQHF. The CDR3 DNA reads TGTGCCAGCAGACAAACAGGAGTTGGTCAGCCCCAGCATTTT.

The chain couples TRBV29-1 to TRBJ1-1; D might be TRBD1 (6 bases). Trimming left V 7 bases short and J 4 bases short, with 16 bases between. The CDR3 totals 13 residues. CDR1 is SQVTM, CDR2 ANQGSEA, per germline. The CDR3 DNA reads TGCAGCGCCTCGGGGGGGGCGGGCACTGAAGCTTTCTTT. Translating it yields CSASGGAGTEAFF.

The V and J genes are TRBV5-8 and TRBJ2-7; 9 bases line up with TRBD1. Losses at the gene ends were 0 bases for V and 0 bases for J; bases not matched to a gene: 7. Germline V CDR1 and CDR2: SGHTS, YDEGEE. CDR3 length: 17 residues. The CDR3 spells CASSLGRGTGTSYEQYF. The CDR3 DNA reads as TGTGCCAGCAGCTTGGGCCGTGGGACAGGGACCTCCTACGAGCAGTACTTC.

The gene calls are TRBV5-6 and TRBJ1-1, with D uncertain. There are 15 residues in the CDR3. Germline CDR1 and CDR2: SGHDT and YYEEEE. V lost 1 base and J 4 bases, leaving 14 bases between the germline ends. The CDR3 spells CASSLFRVAGTEAFF. The CDR3 DNA sequence: TGTGCCAGCAGCTTGTTCCGAGTAGCGGGCACTGAAGCTTTCTTT.

The chain recombines TRBV7-9 with TRBJ1-2; D gene uncertain. Germline V lookup: CDR1 SEHNR, CDR2 FQNEAQ (reference sequence). Deletions cut 4 bases from V and 8 bases from J, with 8 bases between. The CDR3 runs 11 residues. The CDR3 is CASSSVVGYTF. In nucleotides, the CDR3 is TGTGCCAGCAGCTCCGTCGTGGGCTACACCTTC.

The V call is TRBV6-5, the J call TRBJ1-1; D may be TRBD1 (5 bases). Trimming took off 2 bases at V and 8 bases at J, with 15 bases between the two ends. This CDR3 region has 14 residues. Germline V gene lookup returns CDR1 MNHEY and CDR2 SVGAGI. CDR3 sequence: CASSYDGARREAFF. The CDR3 bases are TGTGCCAGCAGTTACGATGGGGCACGGAGAGAAGCTTTCTTT.

V usage is TRBV24-1 and J usage is TRBJ2-5; 7 bases map to TRBD2. Germline loops: CDR1 KGHDR, CDR2 SFDVKD. Trimming cost V 4 bases and J 5 bases; bases outside gene matches: 9. The CDR3 runs to 15 residues. CDR3 sequence reads: CATSERDYTGETQYF. The CDR3 nucleotides are TGTGCCACCAGTGAACGGGACTACACTGGGGAGACCCAGTACTTC.

The chain carries TRBV28 and TRBJ2-1; 7 nucleotides agree with TRBD2. Germline CDR1 is MDHEN and CDR2 is SYDVKM. Unmatched junction bases numbered 16, after V lost 6 bases and J lost 8 bases. This CDR3 contains 16 residues. Here the CDR3 reads CASRPVGGDEVDEQFF. CDR3 coding DNA: TGTGCCAGCAGACCAGTGGGAGGGGATGAGGTCGATGAGCAGTTCTTC.

The chain joins TRBV5-1 to TRBJ2-1; maybe TRBD1 (7 bases). V was cut by 5 bases and J by 6 bases, with 15 bases left in between. CDR1 is SGHRS, CDR2 YFSETQ, per germline. This CDR3 region has 14 residues. CDR3 coding DNA: TGCGCCAGCAGTCCGGAGGGGGCCAGCAATGAGCAGTTCTTC. Residues: CASSPEGASNEQFF.

The chain combines TRBV28 with TRBJ2-1, with 12 bases aligning to TRBD2. Germline CDR1 is MDHEN and CDR2 is SYDVKM. V lost 5 bases to trimming and J lost 9 bases; unmatched junction nucleotides: 8. The CDR3 runs 15 residues. CDR3 loop: CASSPPTSGRGEQFF. The CDR3 DNA reads TGTGCCAGCAGTCCTCCGACTAGCGGGAGAGGTGAGCAGTTCTTC.

The chain is built from TRBV18 and TRBJ2-2, with TRBD1 matching over 8 bases. Germline values: CDR1 KGHSH, CDR2 LQKENI. CDR3 length: 15 residues. J was trimmed by 5 bases and V by 4 bases; bases with no gene match: 6. In DNA form, the CDR3 reads TGTGCCAGCTCACTCGGGACAGGCGGAACCGGGGAGCTGTTTTTT. As protein: CASSLGTGGTGELFF.

The V gene is TRBV14, the J gene TRBJ2-3; D possibly corresponds to TRBD1 (5 bases). Trimming left V 5 bases short and J 4 bases short, with 16 bases between. CDR3 length: 15 residues. In germline, CDR1 is SGHDN, CDR2 FVKESK. The DNA for the CDR3 is TGTGCCAGCAGCATCAGGGCCTTACCCCCAGATACGCAGTATTTT. This gives the protein CASSIRALPPDTQYF. The whole variable domain, filled in from reference TRBV14 and TRBJ2-3, reads EAGVTQFPSHSVIEKGQTVTLRCDPISGHDNLYWYRRVMGKEIKFLLHFVKESKQDESGMPNNRFLAERTGGTYSTLKVQPAELEDSGVYFCASSIRALPPDTQYFGPGTRLTVL.

This clone appeared a single time. The V call is TRBV5-5, the J call TRBJ2-3; 8 bases align to TRBD1. J gave up 5 bases and V 4 bases, and 6 bases lay outside the gene matches. From germline, CDR1 is SGHKS and CDR2 YYEKEE (reference sequence). The CDR3 is 14 amino acids. CDR3 residues: CASSEPRGQDTQYF. The CDR3 DNA reads TGTGCCAGCAGCGAACCCAGGGGGCAAGATACGCAGTATTTT.

V gene TRBV7-2 combines with J gene TRBJ2-2, with 9 bases lining up with TRBD2. The CDR3 runs to 17 residues. Germline-derived CDR1 and CDR2 are SGHTA and FQGNSA. The trim removed 0 bases at V and 5 bases at J, leaving 7 bases unmatched. The DNA of the CDR3 is TGTGCCAGCAGCTTAGCTAGCGGGAGAGGGACTACCGGGGAGCTGTTTTTT. Translated: CASSLASGRGTTGELFF.

The V and J genes are TRBV29-1 and TRBJ2-1; 9 positions agree with TRBD1. The V segment lost 3 bases and the J segment 2 bases; nucleotides outside the gene matches: 5. The CDR3 contains 15 residues. The germline V gene has CDR1 SQVTM and CDR2 ANQGSEA. The CDR3: CSVESGTGPYNEQFF. In DNA, the CDR3 is TGCAGCGTTGAGTCCGGGACAGGGCCCTACAATGAGCAGTTCTTC.

V usage is TRBV7-2 and J usage is TRBJ2-5, with D unresolved. The CDR3 has 14 residues. Germline V gene lookup returns CDR1 SGHTA and CDR2 FQGNSA. V gave up 1 base and J gave up 5 bases, with 11 bases separating them. In DNA form, the CDR3 reads TGTGCCAGCAGCTTAGGATTTGTGAGTGAGACCCAGTACTTC. Its translation: CASSLGFVSETQYF.

This chain connects TRBV7-2 to TRBJ1-6; 9 nucleotides line up with TRBD1. Trimming at V came to 4 bases and at J to 9 bases, leaving 7 bases not matched to a gene. Germline V CDR1 and CDR2: SGHTA, FQGNSA. The CDR3 loop spans 15 amino acids. CDR3 DNA sequence: TGTGCCAGCAGCTCCGCGGGACAGGGAACTTCACCCCTCCACTTT. Amino acids: CASSSAGQGTSPLHF.